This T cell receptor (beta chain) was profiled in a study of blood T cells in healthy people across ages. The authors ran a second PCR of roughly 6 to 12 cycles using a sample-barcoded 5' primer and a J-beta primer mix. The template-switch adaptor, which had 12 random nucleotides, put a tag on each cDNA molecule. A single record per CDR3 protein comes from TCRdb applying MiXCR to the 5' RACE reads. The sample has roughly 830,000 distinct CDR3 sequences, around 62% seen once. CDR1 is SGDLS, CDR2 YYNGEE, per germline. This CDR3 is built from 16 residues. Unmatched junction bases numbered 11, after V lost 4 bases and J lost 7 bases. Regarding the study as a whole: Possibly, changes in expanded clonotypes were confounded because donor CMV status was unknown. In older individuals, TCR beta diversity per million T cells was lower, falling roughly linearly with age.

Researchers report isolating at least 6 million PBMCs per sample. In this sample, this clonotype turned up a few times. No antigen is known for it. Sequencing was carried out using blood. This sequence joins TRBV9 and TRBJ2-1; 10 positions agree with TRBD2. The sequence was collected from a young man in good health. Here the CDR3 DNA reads TGTGCCAGCAGCTCCCGGGAAGCGGGGGGGAGAAATGAGCAGTTCTTC. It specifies CASSSREAGGRNEQFF.